The sequence of this T cell receptor (beta chain) was determined in a study of blood T cell repertoires in COVID-19. Study summary: Donors in the United States, Italy and Spain gave samples during acute or convalescent COVID-19.

Per the study methods: Amplification of reference gene primers provided the estimated nucleated cell counts. Assay: immunoSEQ multiplex PCR; the TCRdb copy retains only in-frame clones and omits some. Clone size and V and J calls were adopted from that table, with D and trimming inferred from the DNA. The table shows about 130,000 clones, with around three quarters occurring only once. V lost 0 bases and J 2 bases, leaving 16 bases between the germline ends. Germline V CDR1 and CDR2: MNHEY, SVGEGT. The CDR3 covers 17 residues. The chain joins TRBV6-2 or TRBV6-3 to TRBJ1-1; D not certain. Sequencing was performed on peripheral blood. This clonotype was obtained from a human donor in a cohort sampled during active COVID-19. CDR3 amino acids: CASSYSARANGNTEAFF. The DNA of the CDR3 is TGTGCCAGCAGTTACTCCGCGCGGGCGAATGGTAACACTGAAGCTTTCTTT.